This TCR beta chain was recovered during a study of a mutant IDH1 vaccine in newly diagnosed glioma. The wider study: Patients received vaccination from 4-6 weeks after radiotherapy alone, or with temozolomide cycles. Before enrollment, the patients had been treated with radiotherapy alone, temozolomide alone, or both together. Most of them had received both.

Time point indicated: week 11, during vaccination. Each dose delivered 300 ug of mutant IDH1 20-mer peptide subcutaneously with imiquimod. There were new WHO grade 3 or 4 astrocytomas in the donors, and these were IDH1-mutant and ATRX-lost. As concerns this clone: The antigen is undetermined.

The repertoire was sequenced with immunoSEQ multiplex PCR; TCRdb's copy has only in-frame clones and lacks some. The sample yields about 64,000 clones, roughly 80% seen once. This receptor was identified in a woman aged 50 to 65 with glioma. This specimen was PBMCs, taken from a glioma patient whose treatment included an IDH1 peptide vaccine.

CDR3 in amino acids: CASSRGWEQFF. The CDR3 DNA sequence: TGTGCCAGCAGCAGGGGGTGGGAGCAGTTCTTC. The chain recombines TRBV5-3 with TRBJ2-1; 7 bases map to TRBD1. TRBV5-3 is an ORF, with its function uncertain. The CDR3 runs to 11 residues. Trimming took 8 bases from V and 10 from J; bases not matched to a gene: 6.